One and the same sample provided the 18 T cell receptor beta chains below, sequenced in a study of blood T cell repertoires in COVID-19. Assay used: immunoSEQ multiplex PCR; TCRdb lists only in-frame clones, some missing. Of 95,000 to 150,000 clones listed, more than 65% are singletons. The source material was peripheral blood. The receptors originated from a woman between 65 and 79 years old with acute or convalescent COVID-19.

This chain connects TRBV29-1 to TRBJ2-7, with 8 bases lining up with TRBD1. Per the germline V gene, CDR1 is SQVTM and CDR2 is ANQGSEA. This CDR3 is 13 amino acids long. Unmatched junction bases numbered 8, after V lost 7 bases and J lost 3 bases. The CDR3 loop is CSAATGAYYEQYF. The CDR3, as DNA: TGCAGCGCCGCGACAGGGGCGTACTACGAGCAGTACTTC.

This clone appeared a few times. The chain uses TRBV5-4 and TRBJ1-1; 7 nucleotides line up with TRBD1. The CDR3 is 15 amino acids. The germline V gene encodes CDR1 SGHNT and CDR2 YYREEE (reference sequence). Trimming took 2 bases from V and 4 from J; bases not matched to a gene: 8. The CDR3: CASSFPTGAGTEAFF. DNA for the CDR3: TGTGCCAGCAGCTTCCCCACAGGGGCGGGCACTGAAGCTTTCTTT.

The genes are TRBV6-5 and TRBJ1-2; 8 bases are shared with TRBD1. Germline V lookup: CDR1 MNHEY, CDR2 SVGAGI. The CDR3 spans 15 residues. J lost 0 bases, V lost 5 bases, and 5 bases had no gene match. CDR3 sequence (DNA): TGTGCCAGCAGTCGTCCGACAGGGGCTAACTATGGCTACACCTTC. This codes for CASSRPTGANYGYTF.

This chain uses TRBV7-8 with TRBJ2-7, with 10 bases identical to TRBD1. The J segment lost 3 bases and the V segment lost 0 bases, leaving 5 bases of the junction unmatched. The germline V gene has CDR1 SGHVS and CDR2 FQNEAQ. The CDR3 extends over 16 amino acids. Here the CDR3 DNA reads TGTGCCAGCAGCTTAGCCCCCGGGACAGGGGTCTACGAGCAGTACTTC. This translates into CASSLAPGTGVYEQYF. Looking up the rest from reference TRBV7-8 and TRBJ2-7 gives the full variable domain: GAGVSQSPRYKVAKRGQDVALRCDPISGHVSLFWYQQALGQGPEFLTYFQNEAQLDKSGLPSDRFFAERPEGSVSTLKIQRTQQEDSAVYLCASSLAPGTGVYEQYFGPGTRLTVT.

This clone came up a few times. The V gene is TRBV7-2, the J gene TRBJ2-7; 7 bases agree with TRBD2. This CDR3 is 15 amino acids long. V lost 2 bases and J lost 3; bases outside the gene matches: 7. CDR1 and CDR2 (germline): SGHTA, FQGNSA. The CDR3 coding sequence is TGTGCCAGCAGCTTAATCGGGACTACCCTCTACGAGCAGTACTTC. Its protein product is CASSLIGTTLYEQYF.

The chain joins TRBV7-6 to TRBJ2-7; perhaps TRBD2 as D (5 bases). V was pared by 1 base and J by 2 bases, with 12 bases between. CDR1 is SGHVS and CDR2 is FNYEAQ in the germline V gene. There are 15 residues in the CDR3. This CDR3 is CASSLDGLLAYEQYF. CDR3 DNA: TGTGCCAGCAGCTTAGACGGACTCCTAGCCTACGAGCAGTACTTC. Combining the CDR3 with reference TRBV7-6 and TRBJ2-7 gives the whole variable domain GAGVSQSPRYKVTKRGQDVALRCDPISGHVSLYWYRQALGQGPEFLTYFNYEAQQDKSGLPNDRFSAERPEGSISTLTIQRTEQRDSAMYRCASSLDGLLAYEQYFGPGTRLTVT.

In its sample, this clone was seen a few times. CDR3 protein: CASSSYPEGRGEETQYF. Written as DNA, the CDR3 is TGTGCCAGCAGTTCATATCCTGAGGGGAGGGGCGAGGAGACCCAGTACTTC. V and J are TRBV25-1 and TRBJ2-5, with 7 bases lining up with TRBD2. J gave up 5 bases and V 5 bases, and 17 bases lay outside the gene matches. Germline V gives CDR1 MGHDK, CDR2 SYGVNS. The CDR3 length is 17 residues. Drawing the rest from reference TRBV25-1 and TRBJ2-5, the complete variable domain is EADIYQTPRYLVIGTGKKITLECSQTMGHDKMYWYQQDPGMELHLIHYSYGVNSTEKGDLSSESTVSRIRTEHFPLTLESARPSHTSQYLCASSSYPEGRGEETQYFGPGTRLLVL.

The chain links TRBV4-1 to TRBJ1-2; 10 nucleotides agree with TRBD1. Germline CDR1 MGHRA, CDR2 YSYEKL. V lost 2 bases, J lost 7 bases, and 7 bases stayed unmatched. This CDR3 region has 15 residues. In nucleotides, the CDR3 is TGCGCCAGCAGCCAATTCGACAGGGGGCTAAGTGGCTACACCTTC. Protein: CASSQFDRGLSGYTF.

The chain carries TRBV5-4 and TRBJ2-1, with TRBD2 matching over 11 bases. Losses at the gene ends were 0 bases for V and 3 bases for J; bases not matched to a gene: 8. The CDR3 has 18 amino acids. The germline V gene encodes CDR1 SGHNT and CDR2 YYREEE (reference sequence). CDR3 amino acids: CASSLGLAGGKNYNEQFF. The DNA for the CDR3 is TGTGCCAGCAGCTTGGGCCTAGCGGGGGGCAAGAACTACAATGAGCAGTTCTTC.

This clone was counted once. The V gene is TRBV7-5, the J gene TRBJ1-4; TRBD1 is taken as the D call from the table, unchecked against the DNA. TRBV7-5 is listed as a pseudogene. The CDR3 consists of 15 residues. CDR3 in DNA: TGTGCCAGAAGCAAGACAGGGCCAACTAATGAAAAACTGTTTTTT. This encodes CARSKTGPTNEKLFF.

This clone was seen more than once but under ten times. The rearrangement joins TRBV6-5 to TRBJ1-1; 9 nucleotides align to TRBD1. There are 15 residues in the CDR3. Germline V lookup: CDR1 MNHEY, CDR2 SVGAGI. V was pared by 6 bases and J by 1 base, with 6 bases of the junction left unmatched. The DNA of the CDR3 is TGTGCCAGCAGACCGAACAGGGGGCGGAACACTGAAGCTTTCTTT. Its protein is CASRPNRGRNTEAFF.

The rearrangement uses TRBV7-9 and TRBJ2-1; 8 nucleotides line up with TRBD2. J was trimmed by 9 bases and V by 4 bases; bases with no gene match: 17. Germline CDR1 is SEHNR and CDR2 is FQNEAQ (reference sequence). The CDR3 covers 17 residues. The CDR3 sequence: CASSSRLGLGLESEQFF. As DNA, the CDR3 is TGTGCCAGCAGCTCGAGATTGGGACTAGGCCTTGAGAGTGAGCAGTTCTTC.

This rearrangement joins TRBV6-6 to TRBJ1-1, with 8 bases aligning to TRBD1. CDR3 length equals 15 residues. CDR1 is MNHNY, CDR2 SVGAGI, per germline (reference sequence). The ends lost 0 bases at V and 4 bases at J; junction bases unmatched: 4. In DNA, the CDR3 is TGTGCCAGCAGTTACTCGGGGCAGGGGGCCACTGAAGCTTTCTTT. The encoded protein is CASSYSGQGATEAFF.

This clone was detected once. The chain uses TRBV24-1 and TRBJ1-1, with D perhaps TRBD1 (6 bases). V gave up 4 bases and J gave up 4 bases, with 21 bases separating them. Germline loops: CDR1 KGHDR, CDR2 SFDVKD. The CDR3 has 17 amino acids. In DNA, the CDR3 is TGTGCCACCAGTGACCCCGCGGCTATGGACAGAGGCACTGAAGCTTTCTTT. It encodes CATSDPAAMDRGTEAFF.

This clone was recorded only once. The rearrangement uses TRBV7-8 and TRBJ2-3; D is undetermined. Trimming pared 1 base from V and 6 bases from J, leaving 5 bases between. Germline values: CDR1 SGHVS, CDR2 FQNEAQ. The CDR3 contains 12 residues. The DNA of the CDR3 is TGTGCCAGCAGCTTAGTCGTCGATACGCAGTATTTT. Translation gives CASSLVVDTQYF.

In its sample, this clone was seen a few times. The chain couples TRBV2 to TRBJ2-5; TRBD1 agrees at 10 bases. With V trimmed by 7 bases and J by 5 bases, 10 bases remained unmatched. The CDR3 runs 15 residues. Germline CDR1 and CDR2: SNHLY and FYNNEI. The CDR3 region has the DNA TGTGCCAGCACCTCCGGGACAGGGGAGTGGGAGACCCAGTACTTC. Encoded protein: CASTSGTGEWETQYF.

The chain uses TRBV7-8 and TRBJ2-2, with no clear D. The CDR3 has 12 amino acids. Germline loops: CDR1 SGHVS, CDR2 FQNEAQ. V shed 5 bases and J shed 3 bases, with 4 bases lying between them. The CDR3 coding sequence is TGTGCCAGCAGCCCCGACACCGGGGAGCTGTTTTTT. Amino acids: CASSPDTGELFF.

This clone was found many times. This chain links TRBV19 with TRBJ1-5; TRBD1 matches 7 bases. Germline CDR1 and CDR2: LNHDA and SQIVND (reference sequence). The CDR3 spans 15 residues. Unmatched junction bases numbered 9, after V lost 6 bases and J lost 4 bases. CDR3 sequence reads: CASRGDRLKNQPQHF. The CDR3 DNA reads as TGTGCCAGTAGAGGGGACAGATTAAAAAATCAGCCCCAGCATTTT.